The T cell receptor (beta chain) described here comes from a study of T cells in Graves' hyperthyroidism and ophthalmopathy. Study results and caveats: Expanded thyroid clonotypes (above 0.001) were mostly also found in blood.

This clonotype has only one observation. Its antigen remains unknown. TCR beta CDR3 regions were amplified from RNA. First-round RT-PCR targeting the TCR CDR3 was performed with the HTBI primer set. Each CDR3 protein is one row after TCRdb ran MiXCR on the multiplex PCR reads. This sample has roughly 56,000 distinct CDR3 sequences, with around half found just once. The origin of this receptor is a woman aged 30 to 39 with Graves' ophthalmopathy. Material for sequencing was blood.

CDR3 sequence: CASRTTGGDTEAFF. CDR3 DNA: TGTGCCAGCAGAACTACAGGGGGCGACACTGAAGCTTTCTTT. The chain recombines TRBV11-2 with TRBJ1-1; 9 bases are a match to TRBD1. This CDR3 is 14 amino acids long. Germline V gene data show CDR1 as SGHAT and CDR2 as FQNNGV. V lost 6 bases and J lost 3; bases outside the gene matches: 5.